A selection of T cell receptor beta chains follows, all from one sample in a study of blood T cells in healthy people across ages. TCRdb re-called the 5' RACE reads with MiXCR, one entry per CDR3 protein. The table records 1,800,000 or so distinct CDR3 sequences, about 39% of them present only once. The sequencing sample was made of blood. These receptors originate from a human donor in good health. The CDR3 runs from the conserved cysteine through the conserved F or W. The D gene is left open where the match is weak. The listing skips clone size in some rows; elsewhere it reads once, few, many or a size class.

d_call | j_call | v_call | clone_size | cdr3_nt | cdr3_aa
. | TRBJ1-4 | TRBV5-1 | . | TGCGCCAGCAGCTTGGTGGGGAGGAGAGAAAAACTGTTTTTT | CASSLVGRREKLFF
. | TRBJ2-2 | TRBV20-1 | . | TGCAGTGCTAGAGACCCGGTGGGGGGGCCCGGGGAGCTGTTTTTT | CSARDPVGGPGELFF
. | TRBJ1-2 | TRBV9 | . | TGTGCCAACAGCGCAGGGTCGTACGGCTACACCTTC | CANSAGSYGYTF
TRBD2 | TRBJ2-1 | TRBV27 | many | TGTGCCAGCAGTTTATCGGGCGGGGGCTCCTACAATGAGCAGTTCTTC | CASSLSGGGSYNEQFF
TRBD1 | TRBJ2-1 | TRBV5-1 | . | TGCGCCAGCAGCTTGATGGGAACAGGGGGCAATGAGCAGTTCTTC | CASSLMGTGGNEQFF
. | TRBJ1-1 | TRBV4-2 | few | TGTGCCAGCAGACCCGACACGAACACTGAAGCTTTCTTT | CASRPDTNTEAFF
. | TRBJ1-2 | TRBV28 | many | TGTGCCAGCAGTTTTGGACAGAGCTATGGCTACACCTTC | CASSFGQSYGYTF
TRBD1 | TRBJ2-3 | TRBV20-1 | . | TGCAGTGCTAGGGACAGGGGGCTGGATACGCAGTATTTT | CSARDRGLDTQYF
. | TRBJ1-1 | TRBV12-3/TRBV12-4 | . | TGTGCCAGCACTTTCTTCGGACCCCGGGGGACTGAAGCTTTCTTT | CASTFFGPRGTEAFF
. | TRBJ1-4 | TRBV15 | . | TGTGCCACCAGCTCACGAGGGCCACATGATGAAAAACTGTTTTTT | CATSSRGPHDEKLFF
. | TRBJ2-7 | TRBV28 | . | TGTGCCACCACGGATCGGGTGAACGAGCAGTACTTC | CATTDRVNEQYF
TRBD2 | TRBJ2-5 | TRBV20-1 | once | TGCAGTGCTAGGAGTTCGTCTAGCGGGACCTACGAGCTGTACTTC | CSARSSSSGTYELYF
. | TRBJ1-6 | TRBV2 | . | TGTGCCAGCAGTGAGGGATATAATTCACCCCTCCACTTT | CASSEGYNSPLHF
. | TRBJ1-1 | TRBV10-3 | few | TGTGCCATCAGGCCCGGGGACACTGAAGCTTTCTTT | CAIRPGDTEAFF
. | TRBJ1-1 | TRBV6-1 | . | TGTGCCAACCTTCCCAGGTCGGACACTGAAGCTTTCTTT | CANLPRSDTEAFF
. | TRBJ1-2 | TRBV4-2 | . | TGTGCCAGCAGCCAAGTTAGAACTATGGGTGGCTACACCTTC | CASSQVRTMGGYTF
. | TRBJ2-6 | TRBV7-8 | . | TGTGCCAGCAGCACCCGGGTTCCAAGCTCTGGGGCCAACGTCCTGACTTTC | CASSTRVPSSGANVLTF
. | TRBJ1-6 | TRBV9 | . | TGTGCCAGCAGCGTAGAGGCGCTACTTTTCCCCAATTCACCCCTCCACTTT | CASSVEALLFPNSPLHF
. | TRBJ1-5 | TRBV29-1 | . | TGCAGCGTGGGGGTAGGGGGGCATGGTCAGCCCCAGCATTTT | CSVGVGGHGQPQHF
TRBD2 | TRBJ2-7 | TRBV5-1 | . | TGCGCCAGCAGCTTCTTGTGGACTAGGGACTACGAGCGGTACTTC | CASSFLWTRDYERYF
TRBD1 | TRBJ2-7 | TRBV5-1 | . | TGCGCCAGTTCAACGGGACAGGGGTCTTCCGAGCAGTACTTC | CASSTGQGSSEQYF
TRBD1 | TRBJ1-2 | TRBV29-1 | many | TGCAGCGTGTTGGGGACAGTGCGTGACTATGGCTACACCTTC | CSVLGTVRDYGYTF
TRBD2 | TRBJ2-6 | TRBV5-1 | few | TGCGCCAGCAGCCCCAGGGAGGGTATCTCTGGGGCCAACGTCCTGACTTTC | CASSPREGISGANVLTF
. | TRBJ2-7 | TRBV7-9 | . | TGTGCCAGCAGTGGGGAGAACTACGAGCAGTACTTC | CASSGENYEQYF
. | TRBJ2-7 | TRBV7-2 | few | TGTGCCAGCAGCATCGACCGGTCCTACGAGCAGTACTTC | CASSIDRSYEQYF
. | TRBJ2-1 | TRBV7-9 | . | TGTGCCAGCAGCTTAGAGACGGTGGCGGGGTTCAGCTCCTACAATGAGCAGTTCTTC | CASSLETVAGFSSYNEQFF
TRBD2 | TRBJ2-5 | TRBV20-1 | . | TGCAGTGCTCCCGCGGGGGTTTTAAAAGAGACCCAGTACTTC | CSAPAGVLKETQYF
. | TRBJ2-7 | TRBV20-1 | . | TGCAGTGCTACACGGGCAGGGGCCTACTACGAGCAGTACTTC | CSATRAGAYYEQYF
. | TRBJ2-3 | TRBV7-6 | once | TGTGCCAGCAGCACCTTACCAGGGGCAGATACGCGGTATTTT | CASSTLPGADTRYF
. | TRBJ1-4 | TRBV12-3/TRBV12-4 | few | TGTGCCAGCAGTTTAATGGAAAAACTGTTTTTT | CASSLMEKLFF
. | TRBJ1-2 | TRBV7-3 | many | TGTGCCAGCAGCAAAGACGGGAACTATGGCTACACCTTC | CASSKDGNYGYTF
. | TRBJ1-6 | TRBV11-1 | . | TGTGCCAGCAGCAAAGACGGGTCACCCCTCCACTTT | CASSKDGSPLHF
. | TRBJ2-3 | TRBV20-1 | once | TGCAGTGCTAGCCTCAGGTCAGGCGGAGATACGCAGTATTTT | CSASLRSGGDTQYF
TRBD2 | TRBJ2-1 | TRBV18 | . | TGTGCCAGCTCCCCCATGACTAGCGGGGTTTACAATGAGCAGTTCTTC | CASSPMTSGVYNEQFF
. | TRBJ2-7 | TRBV20-1 | . | TGCAGTGCTAGTAGAAGGGACAATCGAGTCGAGCAGTACTTC | CSASRRDNRVEQYF
. | TRBJ1-5 | TRBV21-1 | few | TGTGCCAGCAGCCCCGGACTGGGACGCGGTAGCTGTAAGGTGGAGTATCAGCCCCAGCATTTT | CASSPGLGRGSCKVEYQPQHF